Each of the 25 T cell receptor beta chains below was sequenced from the same sample in a study of T cell responses to AZD1222 COVID-19 vaccine. TCRdb keeps only in-frame clones here, not all; method: immunoSEQ multiplex PCR. The table has about 180,000 clones, around nine tenths seen once; the top ten hold more than 9%. Sequenced here: peripheral blood, sampled 28 days after the second AZD1222 dose. These receptors all come from an adult who received the AZD1222 COVID-19 vaccine.

The chain uses TRBV11-3 and TRBJ2-1, with 14 bases lining up with TRBD2. The J segment lost 4 bases and the V segment lost 1 base, leaving 6 bases of the junction unmatched. The CDR3 consists of 18 residues. CDR1 is SGHNT, CDR2 YENEEA, per germline. CDR3 sequence: CASSLGGLAGDQYNEQFF. The CDR3 DNA reads as TGTGCCAGCAGCTTAGGGGGACTAGCGGGGGATCAATACAATGAGCAGTTCTTC.

The chain links TRBV6-5 to TRBJ1-5; the D gene is possibly TRBD1 (5 bases). The CDR3 loop spans 15 amino acids. V lost 7 bases to trimming and J lost 5 bases, with 18 bases between them. The germline V gene has CDR1 MNHEY and CDR2 SVGAGI. This CDR3 is CASMKGRDWDQPQHF. CDR3 coding DNA: TGTGCCAGCATGAAGGGGCGCGACTGGGATCAGCCCCAGCATTTT.

The chain carries TRBV7-8 and TRBJ1-1; D may be TRBD1 (6 bases). V was cut by 5 bases and J by 1 base, with 17 bases left in between. The CDR3 loop spans 16 amino acids. CDR1 is SGHVS and CDR2 is FQNEAQ in the germline V gene. In DNA form, the CDR3 reads TGTGCCAGCAGCCCAGGGGTCAGGGTAACGAACACTGAAGCTTTCTTT. Encoded protein: CASSPGVRVTNTEAFF.

This clone has a single count. The CDR3 sequence: CASSPGPYTEAFF. In DNA form, the CDR3 reads TGTGCCAGTAGTCCAGGACCATACACTGAAGCTTTCTTT. The chain uses TRBV19 and TRBJ1-1; D not certain. V lost 5 bases, J lost 3 bases, and 10 bases lay in between. CDR1 is LNHDA and CDR2 is SQIVND in the germline V gene (reference sequence). The CDR3 covers 13 residues.

Regarding this clone: This likely comes from a read error, as the CDR3 has no conserved phenylalanine or tryptophan at its end. This chain links TRBV7-2 with TRBJ1-2; possible D gene TRBD1, 5 bases. This CDR3 region has 14 residues. Trimming removed 1 base at V and 2 bases at J, with 8 bases between. Germline values: CDR1 SGHTA, CDR2 FQGNSA. CDR3 residues: CASSLGRQNYGYTL. As DNA, the CDR3 is TGTGCCAGCAGCTTAGGAAGACAGAACTATGGCTACACCCTC.

The chain couples TRBV5-1 to TRBJ2-3; no clear D. Per the germline V gene, CDR1 is SGHRS and CDR2 is YFSETQ. This CDR3 is built from 16 residues. V was trimmed by 4 bases and J by 3 bases, leaving 18 bases between them. CDR3 loop: CASSQGSFPSTDTQYF. The DNA for the CDR3 is TGCGCCAGCAGCCAAGGCTCGTTCCCCTCAACAGATACGCAGTATTTT.

The V gene is TRBV5-1, the J gene TRBJ1-2; D might be TRBD1 (6 bases). Germline-derived CDR1 and CDR2 are SGHRS and YFSETQ. V was clipped by 4 bases and J by 0 bases, with 16 bases between them. This CDR3 is 16 amino acids long. The CDR3 coding sequence is TGCGCCAGCAGCGGGGCAGGGGCAGGCGCTAACTATGGCTACACCTTC. Translated: CASSGAGAGANYGYTF.

V gene TRBV7-7 combines with J gene TRBJ2-5; a weak D match, TRBD1 (6 bases). Trimming took off 6 bases at V and 4 bases at J, with 15 bases between the two ends. Germline-derived CDR1 and CDR2 are SSHAT and FNYEAQ (reference sequence). There are 14 residues in the CDR3. The CDR3 DNA is TGTGCCAGCAGTCCGACAGGATTCGGAGAGACCCAGTACTTC. Translated: CASSPTGFGETQYF.

J is TRBJ1-2 and V is TRBV6-4, with D unresolved. V shed 0 bases and J shed 6 bases, with 14 bases lying between them. This CDR3 has 15 residues. From germline, CDR1 is MRHNA and CDR2 SNTAGT. The CDR3 nucleotides are TGTGCCAGCAGTGACTCGGCGACGGGGAGTGATGGCTACACCTTC. Its translation: CASSDSATGSDGYTF.

The J gene is TRBJ1-4, the V gene TRBV5-1; D remains ambiguous. In germline, CDR1 is SGHRS, CDR2 YFSETQ. V was shortened by 0 bases and J by 0 bases, with 6 bases between the two germline ends. This CDR3 is built from 15 residues. CDR3 in amino acids: CASSLGKSTNEKLFF. The CDR3 DNA reads as TGCGCCAGCAGCTTGGGAAAGTCAACTAATGAAAAACTGTTTTTT. The complete variable domain, with remaining parts taken from reference TRBV5-1 and TRBJ1-4, reads KAGVTQTPRYLIKTRGQQVTLSCSPISGHRSVSWYQQTPGQGLQFLFEYFSETQRNKGNFPGRFSGRQFSNSRSEMNVSTLELGDSALYLCASSLGKSTNEKLFFGSGTQLSVL.

This clone was seen just once. The chain recombines TRBV28 with TRBJ1-3, with unresolved D. Germline V gene sequence: CDR1 MDHEN, CDR2 SYDVKM. This CDR3 is 17 amino acids long. V was trimmed by 5 bases and J by 0 bases, leaving 17 bases between them. This chain's CDR3 is CASSPEVAQSSGNTIYF. The DNA for the CDR3 is TGTGCCAGCAGTCCAGAGGTGGCACAAAGCTCTGGAAACACCATATATTTT.

The chain combines TRBV19 with TRBJ2-5; D uncertain. This CDR3 has 13 residues. The V end was cut by 3 bases, the J end by 7 bases, with 12 bases between. CDR1 and CDR2 from the germline V gene are LNHDA and SQIVND (reference sequence). CDR3: CASSMAPSGTQYF. DNA of the CDR3: TGTGCCAGTAGTATGGCCCCCAGTGGGACCCAGTACTTC.

The chain has TRBV6-5 and TRBJ1-4, with 7 bases identical to TRBD1. V gave up 8 bases and J gave up 6 bases; unmatched junction bases: 9. CDR1 is MNHEY, CDR2 SVGAGI, per germline. The CDR3 runs 14 residues. The CDR3 is CASCADREYEKLFF. The DNA for the CDR3 is TGTGCCAGCTGCGCCGACAGGGAGTATGAAAAACTGTTTTTT.

CDR3 residues: CASSFPGTGGWVIGSPLHF. DNA of the CDR3: TGTGCCAGCAGCTTTCCCGGGACAGGGGGTTGGGTGATTGGTTCACCCCTCCACTTT. This chain connects TRBV7-2 to TRBJ1-6; 11 nucleotides agree with TRBD1. V gave up 3 bases and J gave up 9 bases; unmatched junction bases: 16. The CDR3 totals 19 residues. Looked up from germline, CDR1 is SGHTA and CDR2 is FQGNSA.

V usage is TRBV7-9 and J usage is TRBJ2-7, with no clear D. Germline V gene sequence: CDR1 SEHNR, CDR2 FQNEAQ (reference sequence). Trimming took 6 bases from V and 5 from J, leaving 17 bases between them. The CDR3 has 14 amino acids. CDR3 residues: CASSSDFPGDEQYF. CDR3 sequence (DNA): TGTGCCAGCAGTTCCGACTTCCCAGGCGACGAGCAGTACTTC.

CDR3 residues: CSAITETQYF. The CDR3 nucleotides read TGCAGCGCCATAACGGAGACCCAGTACTTC. This chain connects TRBV29-1 to TRBJ2-5; D gene ambiguous. This CDR3 has 10 residues. The germline V gene has CDR1 SQVTM and CDR2 ANQGSEA. The V end lost 7 bases, the J end lost 5 bases, and 8 bases lay between the germline ends. The entire variable domain, with the rest obtained from reference TRBV29-1 and TRBJ2-5, is as follows: SAVISQKPSRDICQRGTSLTIQCQVDSQVTMMFWYRQQPGQSLTLIATANQGSEATYESGFVIDKFPISRPNLTFSTLTVSNMSPEDSSIYLCSAITETQYFGPGTRLLVL.

This rearrangement joins TRBV19 to TRBJ1-4; TRBD1 matches at 8 bases. This CDR3 is built from 13 residues. The junction had 5 bases not matched to a gene; V was cut back by 8 bases and J by 6 bases. CDR1 LNHDA and CDR2 SQIVND come from the germline V gene (reference sequence). The CDR3 is CASSDRVDEKLFF. CDR3 in DNA: TGTGCCAGTTCGGACAGGGTGGATGAAAAACTGTTTTTT.

The CDR3 region is CASNLQGTNGYTF. CDR3 nucleotides: TGCGCCAGCAATTTACAGGGGACTAACGGCTACACCTTC. The V call is TRBV5-1, the J call TRBJ1-2; TRBD1 matches at 7 bases. The CDR3 runs to 13 residues. V lost 6 bases to trimming and J lost 8 bases; unmatched junction nucleotides: 10. CDR1 and CDR2 from the germline V gene are SGHRS and YFSETQ.

This chain joins TRBV7-9 and TRBJ1-2; a weak D match, TRBD1 (5 bases). CDR3 size: 14 residues. Trimming took off 2 bases at V and 7 bases at J, with 14 bases between the two ends. Germline V CDR1 and CDR2: SEHNR, FQNEAQ (reference sequence). In DNA, the CDR3 is TGTGCCAGCAGCTTACTTCAGGGTCCCTCTGGCTACACCTTC. Translating it yields CASSLLQGPSGYTF.

The rearrangement uses TRBV13 and TRBJ2-7; 9 bases map to TRBD2. CDR1 is PRHDT, CDR2 FYEKMQ, per germline (reference sequence). This CDR3 is 15 amino acids long. Trimming cost V 2 bases and J 6 bases; bases outside gene matches: 8. The CDR3 reads CASSLNPAGGSEQYF. CDR3 nucleotides: TGTGCCAGCAGCTTAAATCCAGCGGGGGGCTCCGAGCAGTACTTC. The complete variable domain, with remaining parts taken from reference TRBV13 and TRBJ2-7, reads AAGVIQSPRHLIKEKRETATLKCYPIPRHDTVYWYQQGPGQDPQFLISFYEKMQSDKGSIPDRFSAQQFSDYHSELNMSSLELGDSALYFCASSLNPAGGSEQYFGPGTRLTVT.

This clone appeared once. The V and J genes are TRBV30 and TRBJ1-5, with 9 bases lining up with TRBD1. The germline V gene encodes CDR1 GTSNPN and CDR2 SVGIG (reference sequence). Germline trimming cut 3 bases from V and 3 bases from J; bases unmatched to any gene: 6. The CDR3 covers 15 residues. Written as DNA, the CDR3 is TGTGCCTGGAGCGCGGGACAGGGTGACAATCAGCCCCAGCATTTT. This gives the protein CAWSAGQGDNQPQHF.

The V and J genes are TRBV29-1 and TRBJ1-4; no definite D call. The V gene's germline CDR1 is SQVTM and CDR2 ANQGSEA. V lost 5 bases, J lost 6 bases, and 16 bases lay in between. The CDR3 consists of 14 residues. Here the CDR3 reads CSVQDSGIYEKLFF. The DNA for the CDR3 is TGCAGCGTTCAGGACTCGGGGATATATGAAAAACTGTTTTTT.

The chain combines TRBV11-2 with TRBJ2-3, with TRBD2 matching 7 bases. The V and J ends lost 7 bases and 6 bases, in that order; junction bases with no gene match: 16. The length of the CDR3 is 16 residues. Per the germline V gene, CDR1 is SGHAT and CDR2 is FQNNGV. The CDR3 sequence: CASTLVRGSLGDTQYF. CDR3 sequence (DNA): TGTGCCAGCACCTTGGTGCGGGGGTCCCTCGGGGATACGCAGTATTTT. The full variable domain, in which reference TRBV11-2 and TRBJ2-3 provide the parts outside the CDR3, is EAGVAQSPRYKIIEKRQSVAFWCNPISGHATLYWYQQILGQGPKLLIQFQNNGVVDDSQLPKDRFSAERLKGVDSTLKIQPAKLEDSAVYLCASTLVRGSLGDTQYFGPGTRLTVL.

This chain connects TRBV7-2 to TRBJ1-2; D is possibly TRBD1 (5 bases). Trimming removed 5 bases at V and 0 bases at J, with 13 bases between. Germline V CDR1 and CDR2: SGHTA, FQGNSA. The CDR3 loop spans 15 amino acids. The CDR3 is CASSEGAGANYGYTF. The DNA for the CDR3 is TGTGCCAGCAGCGAAGGGGCAGGTGCTAACTATGGCTACACCTTC.

This clone was counted a single time. The rearrangement uses TRBV11-1 and TRBJ1-1; D not certain. V lost 5 bases, J lost 2 bases, and 9 bases lay in between. Per germline, CDR1 SGHAT and CDR2 FQDESV (reference sequence). CDR3 length equals 13 residues. This CDR3 reads CASSPGFNTEAFF. For the CDR3, the DNA is TGTGCCAGCAGCCCCGGGTTCAACACTGAAGCTTTCTTT.